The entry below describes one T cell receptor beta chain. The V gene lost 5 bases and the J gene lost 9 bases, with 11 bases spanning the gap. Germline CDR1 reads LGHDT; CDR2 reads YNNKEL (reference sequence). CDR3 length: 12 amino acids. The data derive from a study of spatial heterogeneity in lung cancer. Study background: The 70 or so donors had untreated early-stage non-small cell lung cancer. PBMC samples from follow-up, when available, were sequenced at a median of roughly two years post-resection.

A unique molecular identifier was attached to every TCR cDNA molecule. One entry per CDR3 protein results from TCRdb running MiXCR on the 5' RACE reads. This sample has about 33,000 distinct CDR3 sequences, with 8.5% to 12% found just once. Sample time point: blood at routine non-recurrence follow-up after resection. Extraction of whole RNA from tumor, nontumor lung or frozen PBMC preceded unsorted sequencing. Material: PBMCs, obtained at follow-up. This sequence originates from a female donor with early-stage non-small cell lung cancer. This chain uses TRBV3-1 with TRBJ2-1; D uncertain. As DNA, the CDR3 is TGTGCCAGCAGCACCGGGCCTGGTGAGCAGTTCTTC. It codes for CASSTGPGEQFF.